Presented here are 29 T cell receptor beta chains from one specimen sequenced in a study of CD8 T cells in ankylosing spondylitis. TCRdb redid the calling of the 5' RACE reads with MiXCR, one entry per CDR3 protein. The sample holds 300,000 to 400,000 distinct CDR3 sequences, roughly 14% seen once. Source material: blood, either unsorted or a sorted T cell fraction (not recorded which). Every receptor here comes from a male donor with ankylosing spondylitis or in good health (not recorded which).

The chain links TRBV5-1 to TRBJ2-5, with D possibly matching TRBD1 (6 bases). V lost 0 bases to trimming and J lost 4 bases, with 16 bases between them. The CDR3 spans 16 residues. Germline V CDR1 and CDR2: SGHRS, YFSETQ. CDR3 sequence reads: CASSLEGRGKGETQYF. The CDR3 region has the DNA TGCGCCAGCAGCTTGGAGGGCAGGGGTAAAGGAGAGACCCAGTACTTC.

This clonotype has at least ten counts. The chain employs TRBV12-3 or TRBV12-4 and TRBJ1-1; D is unclear. Trimming took 1 base from V and 0 from J, leaving 6 bases between them. This CDR3 region has 14 residues. The CDR3, as DNA: TGTGCCAGCAGTTTAGACACTTTGAACACTGAAGCTTTCTTT. It specifies CASSLDTLNTEAFF.

This chain connects TRBV4-1 to TRBJ2-5; D not resolved. The V end lost 1 base, the J end lost 5 bases, and 14 bases lay between the germline ends. There are 15 residues in the CDR3. Germline V gene sequence: CDR1 MGHRA, CDR2 YSYEKL. Here the CDR3 reads CASSQGESRTETQYF. CDR3 nucleotide sequence: TGCGCCAGCAGCCAAGGAGAGAGTAGAACCGAGACCCAGTACTTC.

This clonotype occurred a few times. The V and J genes are TRBV5-1 and TRBJ2-3; 9 bases line up with TRBD2. Germline V CDR1 and CDR2: SGHRS, YFSETQ. The V gene end was trimmed by 7 bases and the J gene end by 3 bases; junction bases not matched to a gene: 18. The CDR3 extends over 18 amino acids. The CDR3 sequence: CASRRNSIAGDQTDTQYF. The CDR3 DNA follows: TGCGCCAGCCGAAGAAACTCTATAGCGGGAGACCAGACAGATACGCAGTATTTT.

This clonotype was seen a few times. The chain has TRBV19 and TRBJ1-5, with D perhaps matching TRBD1 (5 bases). V was pared by 3 bases and J by 0 bases, with 12 bases between. This CDR3 is built from 16 residues. Germline assignment: CDR1 LNHDA and CDR2 SQIVND (reference sequence). The CDR3 protein is CASSMHRIYSNQPQHF. Here the CDR3 DNA reads TGTGCCAGTAGTATGCACAGGATCTATAGCAATCAGCCCCAGCATTTT.

The table lists this clonotype with a few counts. The CDR3 DNA sequence: TGTGCCTGGAGGGGAACCGGGACGGAGGGGACCTACGAGCAGTACTTC. As protein: CAWRGTGTEGTYEQYF. This chain connects TRBV30 to TRBJ2-7; a possible D gene is TRBD2 (6 bases). V gave up 3 bases and J gave up 2 bases, with 20 bases separating them. The CDR3 runs 16 residues. Germline V gene lookup returns CDR1 GTSNPN and CDR2 SVGIG (reference sequence).

This clonotype was seen a few times. The CDR3 sequence: CASSYSAGLTREQYF. The DNA of the CDR3 is TGCGCCAGCAGCTATTCGGCGGGACTAACAAGGGAGCAGTACTTC. This chain connects TRBV4-1 to TRBJ2-7; the match to TRBD2 covers 7 bases. The CDR3 loop spans 15 amino acids. Germline lookup yields CDR1 MGHRA and CDR2 YSYEKL. The ends lost 5 bases at V and 7 bases at J; junction bases unmatched: 14.

This chain uses TRBV5-1 with TRBJ2-7; 8 bases agree with TRBD1. V shed 4 bases, J shed 5 bases, and the junction held 8 bases outside the gene matches. The CDR3 runs to 14 residues. Germline values: CDR1 SGHRS, CDR2 YFSETQ. The CDR3 DNA reads TGCGCCAGCAGCCCCCGGGACAGGACCGACGAGCAGTACTTC. It codes for CASSPRDRTDEQYF.

There are a few counts of this clonotype. This chain uses TRBV6-6 with TRBJ1-4; no clear D gene. Trimming stripped 0 bases from V and 6 bases from J, with 2 bases between. This CDR3 is 12 amino acids long. CDR1 is MNHNY, CDR2 SVGAGI, per germline (reference sequence). For the CDR3, the DNA is TGTGCCAGCAGTTACTCGGATGAAAAACTGTTTTTT. Translating gives CASSYSDEKLFF.

This clonotype was seen more than once but under ten times. The chain links TRBV20-1 to TRBJ2-2; D is unresolved. The CDR3 is 14 amino acids. Trimming removed 3 bases at V and 1 base at J, with 9 bases between. Germline V gene sequence: CDR1 DFQATT, CDR2 SNEGSKA (reference sequence). CDR3 protein: CSASPGRNTGELFF. For the CDR3, the DNA is TGCAGTGCTAGCCCCGGCCGGAACACCGGGGAGCTGTTTTTT.

The gene calls are TRBV6-1 and TRBJ2-3, with 11 bases that match TRBD1. The CDR3 totals 16 residues. Germline V gives CDR1 MNHNS, CDR2 SASEGT. Unmatched junction bases numbered 8, after V lost 5 bases and J lost 4 bases. DNA for the CDR3: TGTGCCAGCAGTACAGGGGACAGGGGGATTTCAGATACGCAGTATTTT. It specifies CASSTGDRGISDTQYF.

This clonotype was recorded at least ten times. The J gene is TRBJ2-2, the V gene TRBV12-3 or TRBV12-4; 8 bases fit TRBD1. The V and J ends lost 3 bases and 0 bases, in that order; junction bases with no gene match: 3. This CDR3 is built from 16 residues. The CDR3 region is CASSFDRGANTGELFF. CDR3 nucleotide sequence: TGTGCCAGCAGTTTTGACAGGGGCGCGAACACCGGGGAGCTGTTTTTT.

The V gene is TRBV20-1, the J gene TRBJ2-5; D gene ambiguous. The CDR3 covers 14 residues. V was shortened by 3 bases and J by 1 base, with 12 bases between the two germline ends. Germline CDR1 is DFQATT and CDR2 is SNEGSKA (reference sequence). The CDR3 region is CSARVVHIQETQYF. CDR3 DNA: TGCAGTGCTAGGGTGGTGCATATCCAAGAGACCCAGTACTTC.

The chain uses TRBV20-1 and TRBJ1-5; 9 bases agree with TRBD1. The CDR3 length is 13 residues. Germline CDR1 is DFQATT and CDR2 is SNEGSKA (reference sequence). The CDR3 region is CRTPDRGERPQHF. Written as DNA, the CDR3 is TGCAGAACACCCGACAGGGGGGAAAGGCCCCAGCATTTT.

This clonotype occurred many times. The chain has TRBV2 and TRBJ2-1, with 8 bases that match TRBD2. V trimming: 8 bases; J trimming: 4 bases; junction bases outside the gene matches: 10. Germline loops: CDR1 SNHLY, CDR2 FYNNEI. This CDR3 spans 15 amino acids. The CDR3 here is CASDRSGSAYNEQFF. The CDR3 nucleotides read TGTGCCAGCGACCGGAGCGGGAGCGCATACAATGAGCAGTTCTTC.

This clonotype was observed a few times. V usage is TRBV25-1 and J usage is TRBJ1-1; the D gene is possibly TRBD1 (6 bases). The germline V gene encodes CDR1 MGHDK and CDR2 SYGVNS. V was clipped by 4 bases and J by 0 bases, with 12 bases between them. The CDR3 extends over 15 amino acids. The CDR3 bases are TGTGCCAGCAGTGTTTCGGGACAAGTGAACACTGAAGCTTTCTTT. Protein: CASSVSGQVNTEAFF.

This clonotype was seen repeatedly, ten times or more. The CDR3 protein is CSARVGMTNSPLHF. For the CDR3, the DNA is TGCAGTGCTAGAGTAGGGATGACTAATTCACCCCTCCACTTT. J is TRBJ1-6 and V is TRBV20-1; D unclear. Trimming cost V 1 base and J 6 bases, with 10 bases left between them. The germline gives CDR1 DFQATT, CDR2 SNEGSKA (reference sequence). The CDR3 is made up of 14 amino acids.

This clonotype was found a few times. The chain combines TRBV2 with TRBJ2-2, with 10 bases that match TRBD2. CDR1 and CDR2 (germline): SNHLY, FYNNEI. Trimming took 7 bases from V and 4 from J; bases not matched to a gene: 6. The CDR3 totals 15 residues. CDR3: CASMITSGVTGELFF. The CDR3 DNA reads TGTGCCAGCATGATAACTAGCGGGGTCACCGGGGAGCTGTTTTTT.

The rearrangement uses TRBV29-1 and TRBJ2-7; D is possibly TRBD1 or TRBD2 (5 bases each). The length of the CDR3 is 13 residues. Germline CDR1 reads SQVTM; CDR2 reads ANQGSEA. V lost 5 bases and J lost 4, with 15 bases in between. CDR3 nucleotide sequence: TGCAGCGTTAGGGGCCGGACTCGTTACGAGCAGTACTTC. The encoded protein is CSVRGRTRYEQYF.

DNA of the CDR3: TGTGCCACCAGTGAGCGGGGGGGGGTTTACAATGAGCAGTTCTTC. Protein sequence: CATSERGGVYNEQFF. The gene calls are TRBV24-1 and TRBJ2-1; 9 bases are a match to TRBD2. Germline assignment: CDR1 KGHDR and CDR2 SFDVKD. This CDR3 is 15 amino acids long. The J segment lost 4 bases and the V segment lost 4 bases, leaving 4 bases of the junction unmatched.

This clonotype was counted ten times or more. V gene TRBV12-3 or TRBV12-4 combines with J gene TRBJ2-1; D is perhaps TRBD1 or TRBD2 (5 bases each). The length of the CDR3 is 13 residues. V was shortened by 6 bases and J by 10 bases, with 16 bases between the two germline ends. The CDR3 DNA reads as TGTGCCAGCAGCCCGGGACCCTCTAGAGAGCAGTTCTTC. This encodes CASSPGPSREQFF.

The J gene is TRBJ2-2, the V gene TRBV3-1, with D uncertain. Germline V gene data show CDR1 as LGHDT and CDR2 as YNNKEL (reference sequence). With 4 bases removed from V and 2 bases from J, the gap between germline ends came to 11 bases. The CDR3 has 15 residues. CDR3 region: CASSPLKRNTGELFF. In DNA, the CDR3 is TGTGCCAGCAGCCCCCTAAAGCGAAACACCGGGGAGCTGTTTTTT.

The rearrangement links TRBV18 to TRBJ2-5, with 7 bases that match TRBD2. CDR1 and CDR2 from the germline V gene are KGHSH and LQKENI. The CDR3 has 15 residues. The V and J ends lost 2 bases and 4 bases, in that order; junction bases with no gene match: 7. The CDR3 region has the DNA TGTGCCAGCTCACCAGGGGTCCCGGGAGGAGAGACCCAGTACTTC. Its protein is CASSPGVPGGETQYF.

This clonotype was picked up a small number of times. The rearrangement links TRBV11-2 to TRBJ2-7; 7 nucleotides line up with TRBD1. The V and J ends lost 7 bases and 1 base, in that order; junction bases with no gene match: 7. CDR3 length: 14 amino acids. Per germline, CDR1 SGHAT and CDR2 FQNNGV. CDR3 sequence reads: CASTPTGPSYEQYF. The CDR3 DNA follows: TGTGCCAGCACCCCGACAGGGCCTTCCTACGAGCAGTACTTC.

This clonotype was picked up a small number of times. This chain connects TRBV4-2 to TRBJ1-1; 7 bases map to TRBD1. With 0 bases clipped from V and 7 bases from J, the junction kept 8 bases outside the gene matches. The CDR3 has 15 amino acids. Germline CDR1 LGHNA, CDR2 YNFKEQ. CDR3 coding DNA: TGTGCCAGCAGCCAAGATAGGTGGCGGACAGGTGAAGCTTTCTTT. This gives the protein CASSQDRWRTGEAFF.

The chain carries TRBV15 and TRBJ2-7; D possibly corresponds to TRBD2 (6 bases). Trimming stripped 0 bases from V and 12 bases from J, with 27 bases between. The CDR3 length is 17 residues. Germline values: CDR1 LNHNV, CDR2 YYDKDF (reference sequence). The DNA for the CDR3 is TGTGCCACCAGCAGAGATGGGACCGGGAGCGGAATTTCGAGCCGGTACTTC. Its translation: CATSRDGTGSGISSRYF. The whole variable domain, filled in from reference TRBV15 and TRBJ2-7, reads DAMVIQNPRYQVTQFGKPVTLSCSQTLNHNVMYWYQQKSSQAPKLLFHYYDKDFNNEADTPDNFQSRRPNTSFCFLDIRSPGLGDTAMYLCATSRDGTGSGISSRYFGPGTRLTVT.

The CDR3 here is CAWIPPGDTQYF. The CDR3 DNA reads as TGTGCCTGGATACCTCCAGGAGATACGCAGTATTTT. The J gene is TRBJ2-3, the V gene TRBV30, with no clear D. CDR3 length: 12 residues. Germline-derived CDR1 and CDR2 are GTSNPN and SVGIG (reference sequence). With 4 bases removed from V and 5 bases from J, the gap between germline ends came to 10 bases.

In its sample, this clonotype was seen a few times. This chain connects TRBV6-5 to TRBJ1-2; a possible D gene is TRBD1 (6 bases). Germline V CDR1 and CDR2: MNHEY, SVGAGI. The CDR3 has 17 residues. V was shortened by 0 bases and J by 0 bases, with 14 bases between the two germline ends. CDR3 DNA: TGTGCCAGCAGTTACTCGTTTCAGGGGCGAGCTAACTATGGCTACACCTTC. Its protein product is CASSYSFQGRANYGYTF.

This clonotype was found many times. The chain has TRBV4-1 and TRBJ1-2, with a possible D match to TRBD1 (6 bases). Germline V gene sequence: CDR1 MGHRA, CDR2 YSYEKL. V lost 2 bases, J lost 6 bases, and 10 bases lay in between. The CDR3 contains 13 residues. CDR3 amino acids: CASSQRGKDGYTF. The CDR3 DNA is TGCGCCAGCAGCCAAAGGGGGAAGGATGGCTACACCTTC.